This T cell receptor beta chain appears in the sequencing data of a study of T cell repertoires in cytomegalovirus infection (dated by TCRdb to 2018 to 2020). About the investigation overall: Because public TCR beta signatures pointed to carriage of CMV infection together with the matching HLA type, the HLA type of each donor mattered for the analysis. What the work shows at the level of the full study, not this receptor alone: The ex vivo response was dominated by HLA-C-restricted CMV-specific TCR beta clonotypes, which also provided the single most frequent clonotype in two of eight donors. In both this cohort and an independent cohort of under 450 donors, the cumulative frequency of public TCR beta family members distinguished carriers of CMV infection plus the relevant HLA type.

CDR1 is given as MNHNS and CDR2 as SASEGT, both from the germline V gene. V and J are truncated by 2 bases and 2 bases respectively, leaving an intervening sequence of 7 bases. The CDR3, cysteine through phenylalanine, is 13 amino acids long. Left in the record is the CDR3 DNA by itself, 39 bases read in frame from the first base. Remarks on this clonotype: The clone's antigen remains unknown. No quality values exist for individual bases; no much larger clone is one base distant.

These reads were obtained on an Illumina HiSeq 1500. TCRdb applied fastp at Q25 and MiXCR to the public reads, then kept only in-frame beta chains. Each record represents a unique CDR3 protein, reported with the most common genes and DNA among its rows. The sample includes around 450,000 distinct CDR3 sequences, with approximately 30% observed a single time. The ten biggest clones cover around 15% of the sample. Material: PBMCs. This clonotype was sampled from a human donor in good health (CMV status not recorded). Some clones in this sample may be carry-over from other donors' samples. The chain employs TRBV6-1 and TRBJ2-7, with the D gene call left open. The nucleotide sequence is given as TGTGCCAGCAGTGAATACGATACCTACGAGCAGTACTTC. Its translation reads: CASSEYDTYEQYF.